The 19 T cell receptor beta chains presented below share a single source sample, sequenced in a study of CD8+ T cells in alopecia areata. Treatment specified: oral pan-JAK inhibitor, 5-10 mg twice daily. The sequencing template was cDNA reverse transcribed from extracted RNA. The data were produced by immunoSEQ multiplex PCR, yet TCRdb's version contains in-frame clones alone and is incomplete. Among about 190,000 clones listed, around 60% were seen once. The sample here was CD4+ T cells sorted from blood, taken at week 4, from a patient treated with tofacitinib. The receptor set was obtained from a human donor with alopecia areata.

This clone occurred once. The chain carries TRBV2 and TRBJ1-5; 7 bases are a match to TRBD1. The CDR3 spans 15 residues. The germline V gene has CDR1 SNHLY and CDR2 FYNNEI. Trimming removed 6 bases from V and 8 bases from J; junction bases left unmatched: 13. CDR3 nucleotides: TGTGCCAGCAGCGCCGTGGCAGGGGGTTTGGAGCCCCAGCATTTT. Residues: CASSAVAGGLEPQHF.

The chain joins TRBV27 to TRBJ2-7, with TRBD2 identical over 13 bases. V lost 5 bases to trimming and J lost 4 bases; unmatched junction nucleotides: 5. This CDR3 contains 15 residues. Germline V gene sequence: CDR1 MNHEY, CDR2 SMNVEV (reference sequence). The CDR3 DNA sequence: TGTGCCAGCAGTAGACTAGCGGGAGGTTGGTACGAGCAGTACTTC. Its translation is CASSRLAGGWYEQYF.

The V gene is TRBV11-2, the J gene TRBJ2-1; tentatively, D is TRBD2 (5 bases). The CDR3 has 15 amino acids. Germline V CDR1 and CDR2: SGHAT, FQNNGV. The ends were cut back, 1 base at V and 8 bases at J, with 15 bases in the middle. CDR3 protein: CASSLVPVLGHEQFF. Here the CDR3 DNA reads TGTGCCAGCAGCTTAGTTCCCGTACTAGGCCATGAGCAGTTCTTC.

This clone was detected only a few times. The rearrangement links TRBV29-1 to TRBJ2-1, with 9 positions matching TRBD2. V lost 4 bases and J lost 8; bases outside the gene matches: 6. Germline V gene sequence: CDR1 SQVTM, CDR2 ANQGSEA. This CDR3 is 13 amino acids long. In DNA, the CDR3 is TGCAGCGTTGGAGTAGCGGGAGCCCATGAGCAGTTCTTC. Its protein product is CSVGVAGAHEQFF.

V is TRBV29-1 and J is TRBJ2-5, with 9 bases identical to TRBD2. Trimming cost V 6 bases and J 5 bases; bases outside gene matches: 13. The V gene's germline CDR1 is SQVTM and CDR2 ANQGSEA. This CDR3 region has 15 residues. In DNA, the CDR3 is TGCAGCGTGGAGGGGCGGGAGGGCCCTCGGGAGACCCAGTACTTC. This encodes CSVEGREGPRETQYF.

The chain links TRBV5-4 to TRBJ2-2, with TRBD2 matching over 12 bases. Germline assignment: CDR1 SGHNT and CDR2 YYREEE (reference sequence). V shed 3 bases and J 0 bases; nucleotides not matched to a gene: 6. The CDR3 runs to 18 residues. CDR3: CASSSTGLAGPNTGELFF. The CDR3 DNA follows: TGTGCCAGCAGCTCGACTGGACTAGCGGGGCCGAACACCGGGGAGCTGTTTTTT. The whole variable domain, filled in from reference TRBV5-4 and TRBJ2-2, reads ETGVTQSPTHLIKTRGQQVTLRCSSQSGHNTVSWYQQALGQGPQFIFQYYREEENGRGNFPPRFSGLQFPNYSSELNVNALELDDSALYLCASSSTGLAGPNTGELFFGEGSRLTVL.

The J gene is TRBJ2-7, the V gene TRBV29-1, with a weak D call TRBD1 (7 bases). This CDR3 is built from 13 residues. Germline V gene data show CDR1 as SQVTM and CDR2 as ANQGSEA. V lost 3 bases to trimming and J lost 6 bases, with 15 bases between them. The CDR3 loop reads CSVETGRYGEQYF. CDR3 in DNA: TGCAGCGTTGAGACAGGGAGGTATGGCGAGCAGTACTTC.

The CDR3 sequence: CAWGESTGELFF. The CDR3, as DNA: TGTGCCTGGGGGGAGAGCACCGGGGAGCTGTTTTTT. The chain joins TRBV30 to TRBJ2-2, with D tentatively TRBD2 (5 bases). V lost 5 bases, J lost 4 bases, and 8 bases lay in between. CDR3 length: 12 amino acids. In germline, CDR1 is GTSNPN, CDR2 SVGIG (reference sequence).

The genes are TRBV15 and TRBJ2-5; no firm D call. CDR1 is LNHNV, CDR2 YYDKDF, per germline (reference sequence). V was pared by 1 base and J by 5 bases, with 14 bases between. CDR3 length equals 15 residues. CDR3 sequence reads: CATSRASQSWETQYF. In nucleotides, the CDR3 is TGTGCCACCAGCAGAGCCTCACAATCGTGGGAGACCCAGTACTTC.

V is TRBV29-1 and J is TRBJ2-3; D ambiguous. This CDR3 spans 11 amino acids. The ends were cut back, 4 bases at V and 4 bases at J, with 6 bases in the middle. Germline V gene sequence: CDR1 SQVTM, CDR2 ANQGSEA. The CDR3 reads CSVGHPDTQYF. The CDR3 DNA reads TGCAGCGTTGGACACCCAGATACGCAGTATTTT.

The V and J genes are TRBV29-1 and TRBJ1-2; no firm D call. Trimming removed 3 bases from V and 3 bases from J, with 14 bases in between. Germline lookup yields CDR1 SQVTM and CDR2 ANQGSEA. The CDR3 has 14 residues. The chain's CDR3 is CSVDRLRRDYGYTF. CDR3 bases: TGCAGCGTTGATAGACTCCGGAGGGACTATGGCTACACCTTC.

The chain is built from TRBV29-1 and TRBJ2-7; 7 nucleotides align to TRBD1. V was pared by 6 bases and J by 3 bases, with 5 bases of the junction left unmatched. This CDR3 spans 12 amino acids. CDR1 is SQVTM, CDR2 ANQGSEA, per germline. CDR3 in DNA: TGCAGCGTGGATGGACAGGACTACGAGCAGTACTTC. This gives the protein CSVDGQDYEQYF.

The CDR3 loop reads CASSPSGLVYNEQFF. DNA for the CDR3: TGTGCCAGCAGTCCCAGCGGGTTGGTCTACAATGAGCAGTTCTTC. The rearrangement joins TRBV25-1 to TRBJ2-1; TRBD2 might be the D (6 bases). Per the germline V gene, CDR1 is MGHDK and CDR2 is SYGVNS. This CDR3 region has 15 residues. V lost 5 bases and J lost 3, with 14 bases in between. Drawing the rest from reference TRBV25-1 and TRBJ2-1, the complete variable domain is EADIYQTPRYLVIGTGKKITLECSQTMGHDKMYWYQQDPGMELHLIHYSYGVNSTEKGDLSSESTVSRIRTEHFPLTLESARPSHTSQYLCASSPSGLVYNEQFFGPGTRLTVL.

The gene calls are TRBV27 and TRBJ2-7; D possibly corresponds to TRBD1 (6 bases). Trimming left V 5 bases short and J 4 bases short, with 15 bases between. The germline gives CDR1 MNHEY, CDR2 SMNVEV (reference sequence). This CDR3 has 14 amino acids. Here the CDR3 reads CASSLTGFEYEQYF. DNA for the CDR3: TGTGCCAGCAGTCTCACAGGGTTTGAGTACGAGCAGTACTTC.

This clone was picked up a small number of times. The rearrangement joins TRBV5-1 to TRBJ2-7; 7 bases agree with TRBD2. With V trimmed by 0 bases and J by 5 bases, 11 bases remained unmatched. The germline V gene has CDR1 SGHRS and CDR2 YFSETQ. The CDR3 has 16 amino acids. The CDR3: CASSLEVRAGVNEQYF. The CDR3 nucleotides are TGCGCCAGCAGCTTGGAGGTAAGGGCGGGAGTCAACGAGCAGTACTTC.

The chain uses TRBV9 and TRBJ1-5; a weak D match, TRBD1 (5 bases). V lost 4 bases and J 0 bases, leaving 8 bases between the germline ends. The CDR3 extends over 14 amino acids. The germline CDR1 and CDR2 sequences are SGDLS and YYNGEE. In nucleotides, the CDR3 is TGTGCCAGCAGCCGGGACCATAGCAATCAGCCCCAGCATTTT. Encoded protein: CASSRDHSNQPQHF.

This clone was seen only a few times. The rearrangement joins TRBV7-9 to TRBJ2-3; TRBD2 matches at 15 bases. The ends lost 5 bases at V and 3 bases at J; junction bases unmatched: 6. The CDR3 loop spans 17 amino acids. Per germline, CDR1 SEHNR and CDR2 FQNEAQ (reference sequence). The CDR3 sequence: CASSDRTSGRGTDTQYF. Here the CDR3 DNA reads TGTGCCAGCAGCGACCGGACTAGCGGGAGGGGAACAGATACGCAGTATTTT.

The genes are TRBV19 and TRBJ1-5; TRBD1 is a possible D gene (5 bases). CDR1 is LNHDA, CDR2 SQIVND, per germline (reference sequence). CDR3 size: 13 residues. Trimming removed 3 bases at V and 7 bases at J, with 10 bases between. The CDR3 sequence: CASSIGAGQPQHF. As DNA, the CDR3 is TGTGCCAGTAGTATCGGGGCTGGGCAGCCCCAGCATTTT.

CDR3 sequence: CASSENSDTQYF. The CDR3 nucleotides are TGTGCCAGCAGTGAAAATTCAGATACGCAGTATTTT. This sequence joins TRBV2 and TRBJ2-3, with unresolved D. Germline V gives CDR1 SNHLY, CDR2 FYNNEI. V was trimmed by 2 bases and J by 4 bases, leaving 4 bases between them. This CDR3 is 12 amino acids long.